In its sample, the clone carrying this T cell receptor (beta chain) was seen many times. The antigen remains unidentified. TCRdb itself ran the 5' RACE reads through MiXCR, one entry per CDR3 protein. Of 190,000 or so distinct CDR3 sequences in the sample, over 9.5% were seen once. This sample stems from a study of T-cell memory formation after mild COVID-19. Study-level background: Clusters of TCRs were largely donor specific. The study, taken as a whole, reports: Prior to infection, memory already included some responding clones, suggesting cross-reactive memory joined. Chiefly within CM and EM were the contracting CD4+ clones; CD8+ ones were within EMRA. CD4/CD8 balance characterized clones contracting day 15 to 85, and CD4+ skew characterized later expanders.

Germline-derived CDR1 and CDR2 are SGHTA and FQGNSA. Trimming cost V 2 bases and J 2 bases, with 4 bases left between them. The CDR3 runs 13 residues. The gene calls are TRBV7-2 and TRBJ1-5; D unresolved. This receptor was obtained from a man between 18 and 29 years old who had mild COVID-19 (a few samples of this study predate the infection). Cell type and time point are not known. Material for sequencing was PBMCs or a T cell subset sorted from them (not recorded which). CDR3 in amino acids: CASSLRGNQPQHF. In DNA form, the CDR3 reads TGTGCCAGCAGCTTAAGGGGCAATCAGCCCCAGCATTTT.